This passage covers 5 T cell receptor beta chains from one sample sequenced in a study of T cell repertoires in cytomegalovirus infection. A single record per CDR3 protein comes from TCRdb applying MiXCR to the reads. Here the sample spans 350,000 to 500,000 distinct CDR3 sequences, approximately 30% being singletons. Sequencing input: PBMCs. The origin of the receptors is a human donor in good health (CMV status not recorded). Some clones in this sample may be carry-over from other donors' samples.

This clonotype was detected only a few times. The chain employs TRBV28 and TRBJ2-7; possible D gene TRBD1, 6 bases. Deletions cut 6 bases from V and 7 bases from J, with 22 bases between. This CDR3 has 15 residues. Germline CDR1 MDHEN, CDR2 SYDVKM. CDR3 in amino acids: CASRIQGTGVGEQYF. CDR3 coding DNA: TGTGCCAGCAGAATCCAGGGGACGGGCGTCGGGGAGCAGTACTTC.

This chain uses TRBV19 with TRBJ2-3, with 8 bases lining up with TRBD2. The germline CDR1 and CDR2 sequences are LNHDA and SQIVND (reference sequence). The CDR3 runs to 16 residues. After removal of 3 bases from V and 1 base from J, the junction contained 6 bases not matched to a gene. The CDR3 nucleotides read TGTGCCAGTAGTATGCGGCGGGGGGCCCGCACAGATACGCAGTATTTT. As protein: CASSMRRGARTDTQYF.

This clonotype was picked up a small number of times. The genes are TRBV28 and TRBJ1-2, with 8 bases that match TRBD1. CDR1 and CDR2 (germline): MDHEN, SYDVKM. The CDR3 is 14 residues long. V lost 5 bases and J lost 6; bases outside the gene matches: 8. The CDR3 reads CASSTHGQGDGYTF. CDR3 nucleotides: TGTGCCAGCAGTACACACGGACAGGGCGATGGCTACACCTTC.

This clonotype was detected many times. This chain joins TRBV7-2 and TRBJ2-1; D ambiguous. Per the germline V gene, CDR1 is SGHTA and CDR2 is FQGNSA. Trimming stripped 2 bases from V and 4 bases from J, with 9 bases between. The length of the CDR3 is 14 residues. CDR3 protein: CASSLSRQYNEQFF. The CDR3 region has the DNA TGTGCCAGCAGCTTAAGCCGGCAGTACAATGAGCAGTTCTTC.

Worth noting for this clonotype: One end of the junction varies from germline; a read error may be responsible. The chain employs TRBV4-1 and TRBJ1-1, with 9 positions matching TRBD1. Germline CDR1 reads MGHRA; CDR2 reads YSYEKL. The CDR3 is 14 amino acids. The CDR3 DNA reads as TGTGCCAGCAGCCAGACAGGGGGATCCACTGAAGCTTTCTTT. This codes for CASSQTGGSTEAFF.